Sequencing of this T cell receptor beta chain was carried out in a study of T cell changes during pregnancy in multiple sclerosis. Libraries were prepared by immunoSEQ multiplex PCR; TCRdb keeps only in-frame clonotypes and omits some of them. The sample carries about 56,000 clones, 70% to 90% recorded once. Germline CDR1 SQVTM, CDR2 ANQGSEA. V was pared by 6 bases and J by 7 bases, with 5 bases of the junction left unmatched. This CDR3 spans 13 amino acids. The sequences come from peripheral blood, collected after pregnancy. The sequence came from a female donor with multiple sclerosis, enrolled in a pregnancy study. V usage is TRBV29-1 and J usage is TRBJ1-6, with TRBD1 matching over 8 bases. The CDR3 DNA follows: TGCAGCGTGGGGACAGGAGTAAATTCACCCCTCCACTTT. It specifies CSVGTGVNSPLHF.